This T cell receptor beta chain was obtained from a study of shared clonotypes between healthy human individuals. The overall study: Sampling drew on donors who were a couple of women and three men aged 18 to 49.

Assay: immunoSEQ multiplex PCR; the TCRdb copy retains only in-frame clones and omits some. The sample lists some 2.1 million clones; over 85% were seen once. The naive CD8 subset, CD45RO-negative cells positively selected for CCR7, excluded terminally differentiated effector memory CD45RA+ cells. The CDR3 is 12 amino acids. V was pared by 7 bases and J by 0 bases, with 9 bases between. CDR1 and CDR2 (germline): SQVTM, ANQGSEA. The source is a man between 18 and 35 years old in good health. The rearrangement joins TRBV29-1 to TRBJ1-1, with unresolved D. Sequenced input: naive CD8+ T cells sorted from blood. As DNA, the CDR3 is TGCAGCGCCCTAGGGCTGAACACTGAAGCTTTCTTT. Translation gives CSALGLNTEAFF.